A single sample gave rise to the 8 T cell receptor beta chains below, sequenced in a study of human T cells and chemical hapten exposure. Time point specified: patch test 2, 6 weeks after DPC sensitization. As to treatment: therapeutic diphenylcyclopropenone sensitization with weekly scalp DPC. One entry per CDR3 protein, called by TCRdb with MiXCR from the RACE reads. The table has some 350,000 distinct CDR3 sequences, nearly 6.5% seen once; the top ten hold around 6.1%. This sample comprised whole blood, obtained in connection with sensitization to the hapten diphenylcyclopropenone (DPC). The receptors shown here come from a woman under 30 with alopecia areata. Some clones in this sample may be carry-over from other donors' samples.

This clonotype has a count of ten or more. The V and J genes are TRBV12-3 or TRBV12-4 and TRBJ1-4; possibly TRBD1 for D (6 bases). The CDR3 is 14 amino acids. The ends were cut back, 3 bases at V and 8 bases at J, with 13 bases in the middle. CDR3 sequence: CASSFGTGREKLFF. The CDR3 DNA sequence: TGTGCCAGCAGTTTTGGTACAGGGCGGGAAAAACTGTTTTTT.

This clonotype was recorded many times. This chain connects TRBV20-1 to TRBJ1-2, with TRBD1 matching over 8 bases. This CDR3 is 15 amino acids long. Germline CDR1 is DFQATT and CDR2 is SNEGSKA (reference sequence). V trimming: 0 bases; J trimming: 3 bases; junction bases outside the gene matches: 6. The DNA for the CDR3 is TGCAGTGCTAGAGATCTAGAACAGGGGGACTATGGCTACACCTTC. Amino acids: CSARDLEQGDYGYTF.

This clonotype showed up just a few times. The chain uses TRBV9 and TRBJ2-1; maybe TRBD1 (6 bases). CDR3 length: 16 residues. V dropped 0 bases and J dropped 0 bases, with 10 bases sitting between them. The V gene's germline CDR1 is SGDLS and CDR2 YYNGEE. The CDR3 region has the DNA TGTGCCAGCAGCGTAGGTGTGGGGGCCTCCTACAATGAGCAGTTCTTC. This translates into CASSVGVGASYNEQFF.

This clonotype was counted ten times or more. In DNA form, the CDR3 reads TGTGCCAGCTCACTGATGGAGACACCTAACTATGGCTACACCTTC. This sequence encodes CASSLMETPNYGYTF. The chain employs TRBV18 and TRBJ1-2; D unclear. This CDR3 has 15 amino acids. V shed 4 bases and J shed 0 bases, with 12 bases lying between them. Germline loops: CDR1 KGHSH, CDR2 LQKENI.

The rearrangement links TRBV4-1 to TRBJ1-2; 7 nucleotides line up with TRBD1. Germline V CDR1 and CDR2: MGHRA, YSYEKL. The CDR3 spans 15 residues. V lost 4 bases and J lost 4; bases outside the gene matches: 9. The CDR3 is CASSLKRGLGYGYTF. CDR3 DNA sequence: TGCGCCAGCAGCCTTAAGAGGGGGCTAGGCTATGGCTACACCTTC.

This clonotype showed up many times. This chain connects TRBV27 to TRBJ1-1, with D maybe TRBD1 (6 bases). V lost 1 base, J lost 5 bases, and 14 bases lay in between. Germline loops: CDR1 MNHEY, CDR2 SMNVEV (reference sequence). The CDR3 covers 15 residues. CDR3 bases: TGTGCCAGCAGTTTATTTACAGGGCAGTTAACTGAAGCTTTCTTT. Its translation: CASSLFTGQLTEAFF.

The gene calls are TRBV12-5 and TRBJ2-7; possibly TRBD1 for D (6 bases). Germline CDR1 LGHNT, CDR2 FRNRAP. V was cut by 3 bases and J by 3 bases, with 9 bases left in between. CDR3 length equals 13 residues. The CDR3 DNA is TGTGCTAGTGGTTTAGGGACATTCTACGAGCAGTACTTC. Translated: CASGLGTFYEQYF.

This clonotype was seen only a few times. This chain joins TRBV25-1 and TRBJ1-6, with D possibly being TRBD1 (6 bases). The ends were cut back, 3 bases at V and 4 bases at J, with 13 bases in the middle. Germline V CDR1 and CDR2: MGHDK, SYGVNS. The CDR3 has 16 residues. The CDR3 bases are TGTGCCAGCAGTGACCAGGACAGAACTTATAATTCACCCCTCCACTTT. Protein sequence: CASSDQDRTYNSPLHF.